This TCR beta chain was retrieved from a study of regulatory T cells in long-lasting Graves disease. For the study at large: Recently diagnosed Graves' patients had received antithyroid drugs for under 3 months.

In building TCR beta libraries, iRepertoire HTBI primers were used together with Arm-PCR of CDR3 regions. In TCRdb, the multiplex PCR reads were re-called with MiXCR into one record per CDR3 protein. In the table there are about 450,000 distinct CDR3 sequences, around 15% of which are singletons. Time point here: newly diagnosed GD, antithyroid drugs for less than 3 months. The TCR library used RNA extracted from PBMCs. The table lists this clonotype with many counts. The sample also formed part of further work on T cells in Graves' hyperthyroidism and ophthalmopathy. That source adds: Diagnoses rested on clinical symptoms, serum thyroxine and TRAb, thyroid ultrasound and orbital computed tomography.

The origin of this receptor is a woman under 40 with Graves disease. The sequenced sample was peripheral blood mononuclear cells (PBMCs), obtained at new diagnosis, from a patient treated with antithyroid drugs.

The CDR3: CASSLRAGPSNEQFF. Here the CDR3 DNA reads TGTGCCAGCAGTTTAAGAGCGGGTCCTTCAAATGAGCAGTTCTTC. The chain has TRBV12-3 or TRBV12-4 and TRBJ2-1; the D gene is possibly TRBD2 (6 bases). The V end lost 2 bases, the J end lost 7 bases, and 15 bases lay between the germline ends. The CDR3 length is 15 residues.